This note documents a single T cell receptor beta chain sequence. Its antigen has not been determined. These data originate in a study of T cells expressing NK-cell markers (dated by TCRdb to the early 2020s). Context from the whole study: TCR beta-chain repertoires were profiled in sorted CD3+CD56+NKG2C+, CD3+CD56+NKG2C- and CD3+CD56-NKG2C+ T-cell subsets from about 8 donors. Among the eight sequenced donors, seven were HCMV-seropositive and one was HCMV-seronegative. The eight sequenced donors were randomly selected healthy volunteers, three men and five women. Sequencing of the libraries produced 2 x 150 bp reads on Illumina HiSeq 2000/2500, MiSeq or NextSeq.

TCRdb records Illumina HiSeq 2000 as the sequencer. TCR beta cDNA libraries were prepared using 5'RACE template switching, which introduced a universal primer site and unique molecular identifiers. cDNA synthesis was primed from the TCR beta constant segment, followed by two successive PCR amplification steps. Under the source paper's analysis protocol: MIGEC was used to demultiplex reads and group reads by UMI, and MiTCR was used to assemble and quantify clonotypes. To remove erroneous sequences, TCR cDNA sequences were retained only when supported by two or more reads. Downstream repertoire analysis used the tcR package, and clonotypes were matched across fractions by CDR3 nucleotide sequence plus V segment. Antigen specificity was annotated against VDJdb with VDJmatch, allowing one amino acid substitution in CDR3. Reprocessed by TCRdb, the reads give a single entry per CDR3 protein sequence, without DNA. The V and J calls and clone size are TCRdb's, not the authors'. The table for this sample records 350,000 to 500,000 distinct CDR3 sequences. The ten largest clones add up to 7.3% of the sample.

Overall results and qualifications from the work: Whether the expanded NKG2C-expressing T cell clones were specific for HCMV antigens was left unclear. Those dominant clonotypes were again the most abundant among CD3+CD56-NKG2C+ cells in a handful of donors, at 28.3-60.1%. For five or six donors, the dominant CD3+CD56+NKG2C+ clonotypes were among the top 10 CD8+ clonotypes and accounted for roughly 1.0-7.5% of CD8+ T cells.

HCMV serostatus was determined by detecting HCMV-specific IgG in serum with a commercial ELISA kit. Ficoll density gradient centrifugation was used to isolate peripheral blood mononuclear cells from blood. The specimen sequenced was blood T cells: a sorted CD56 or NKG2C T cell subset, CD4+ or CD8+ T cells, or bulk PBMC T cells (not recorded which). This TCR was recovered from a woman between 18 and 70 years old in good health.

The CDR3 sequence is CASSIDQVTLKAFF. The chain is assembled from TRBV19 and TRBJ1-1. Taken from the germline V gene (reference sequence), the CDR1 and CDR2 loops are LNHDA and SQIVND. The CDR3 runs 14 residues from the cysteine to the phenylalanine. DNA for this receptor is not on file.